Here is one T cell receptor (beta chain) with its context. The data are from a study of blood T cell repertoires in COVID-19. As for the study in general: Some COVID-19 samples were acute and others convalescent; all came from the United States, Italy and Spain.

The V segment lost 5 bases and the J segment 2 bases; nucleotides outside the gene matches: 5. CDR1 is SGHKS, CDR2 YYEKEE, per germline (reference sequence). The CDR3 loop spans 15 amino acids. In the original processing: Nucleated cell number was recorded as an estimate derived from reference gene primer amplification. Clones were sequenced by immunoSEQ multiplex PCR, and TCRdb holds only the in-frame ones, with some missing. V and J calls and clone size come straight from that table; D and trimming were deduced from the DNA. This sample has 200,000 to 300,000 clones, with roughly 76% found just once.

Sequencing input: peripheral blood. V usage is TRBV5-5 and J usage is TRBJ2-7; TRBD2 aligns across 12 bases. The receptor was isolated from a woman aged 80 or over with COVID-19, enrolled during active disease. The chain's CDR3 is CASRTLAGGPYEQYF. The CDR3 DNA follows: TGTGCCAGCAGGACACTAGCGGGAGGACCCTACGAGCAGTACTTC.